Below are 23 T cell receptor beta chains sequenced from a single sample in a study of CD8 T cells in ankylosing spondylitis. Study conclusions and caveats: Ankylosing spondylitis blood appeared to carry a characteristic TCR beta motif of under ten highly homologous variants.

These TCRs are of unknown antigen specificity. TCRdb re-derived calls from the 5' RACE reads in MiXCR, one entry per CDR3 protein. The repertoire holds 500,000 to 650,000 distinct CDR3 sequences, about 5.4% seen once, with 3.5% in the top ten. What was sequenced was blood, either unsorted or a sorted T cell fraction (not recorded which). These receptor sequences come from a male donor with ankylosing spondylitis.

Ten or more counts support this clonotype. The chain links TRBV7-6 to TRBJ2-3, with 10 bases that match TRBD1. Trimming removed 5 bases from V and 3 bases from J; junction bases left unmatched: 5. This CDR3 is 15 amino acids long. The germline V gene has CDR1 SGHVS and CDR2 FNYEAQ. DNA for the CDR3: TGTGCCAGCAGCCCCGACAGGGGGCTAACAGATACGCAGTATTTT. Translating it yields CASSPDRGLTDTQYF.

This clonotype has at least ten counts. The V gene is TRBV7-2, the J gene TRBJ1-1; 11 bases align to TRBD1. V lost 5 bases to trimming and J lost 7 bases; unmatched junction nucleotides: 6. CDR1 is SGHTA, CDR2 FQGNSA, per germline. This CDR3 has 14 amino acids. The CDR3 DNA reads TGTGCCAGCAGCCCTCCGGGACAGGGGGTTGAAGCTTTCTTT. Translation: CASSPPGQGVEAFF.

Only one count was recorded for this clonotype. At one boundary the junction diverges from the germline segment, which might be a read error. The rearrangement links TRBV27 to TRBJ2-3, with a weak D call TRBD2 (5 bases). This CDR3 comprises 14 residues. Per the germline V gene, CDR1 is MNHEY and CDR2 is SMNVEV (reference sequence). CDR3 DNA sequence: TGTGCCAGCGGTTTGGGTCCGGGGACAGATACGCAGTATTTT. This gives the protein CASGLGPGTDTQYF.

This clonotype was detected ten times or more. V gene TRBV5-5 combines with J gene TRBJ2-4; the D gene is possibly TRBD2 (6 bases). Germline V CDR1 and CDR2: SGHKS, YYEKEE (reference sequence). The V and J ends lost 3 bases and 5 bases respectively, with 15 bases between them. CDR3 length: 15 residues. The CDR3 region has the DNA TGTGCCAGCAGCTACGCGGGATCCGTCGAAAACATTCAGTACTTC. It encodes CASSYAGSVENIQYF. The full variable domain, rest sourced from reference TRBV5-5 and TRBJ2-4, is DAGVTQSPTHLIKTRGQQVTLRCSPISGHKSVSWYQQVLGQGPQFIFQYYEKEERGRGNFPDRFSARQFPNYSSELNVNALLLGDSALYLCASSYAGSVENIQYFGAGTRLSVL.

Worth noting for this clonotype: A single base separates this from a much larger clone, so it may be a read error. The chain is built from TRBV5-1 and TRBJ2-2, with 13 bases that match TRBD2. The length of the CDR3 is 15 residues. Per the germline V gene, CDR1 is SGHRS and CDR2 is YFSETQ. CDR3: CTSSWTSGGTGELFF. The DNA for the CDR3 is TGCACCAGCAGCTGGACTAGCGGGGGCACCGGGGAGCTGTTTTTT.

Ten or more counts support this clonotype. The gene calls are TRBV29-1 and TRBJ2-7, with a tentative D call TRBD1 (6 bases). The CDR3 covers 14 residues. With 3 bases removed from V and 0 bases from J, the gap between germline ends came to 12 bases. CDR1 is SQVTM and CDR2 is ANQGSEA in the germline V gene. CDR3 amino acids: CSVETGESSYEQYF. The CDR3 nucleotides are TGCAGCGTTGAGACAGGCGAAAGCTCCTACGAGCAGTACTTC.

The chain recombines TRBV28 with TRBJ2-7; D call uncertain. Deletions cut 2 bases from V and 6 bases from J, with 11 bases between. CDR3 size: 13 residues. CDR1 and CDR2 from the germline V gene are MDHEN and SYDVKM. This CDR3 reads CASSLGVLVEQYF. DNA for the CDR3: TGTGCCAGCAGTTTAGGGGTGCTTGTCGAGCAGTACTTC.

This clonotype was seen ten or more times. This chain joins TRBV4-2 and TRBJ2-3; D perhaps matches TRBD2 (6 bases). V lost 5 bases to trimming and J lost 6 bases, with 21 bases between them. This CDR3 comprises 16 residues. CDR1 and CDR2 from the germline V gene are LGHNA and YNFKEQ. CDR3 in amino acids: CASSYFGFGSEDTQYF. The CDR3 nucleotides are TGTGCCAGCAGCTACTTCGGATTCGGGAGTGAGGATACGCAGTATTTT.

The table lists this clonotype with many counts. This chain joins TRBV6-1 and TRBJ2-2, with 13 nucleotides matching TRBD2. Looked up from germline, CDR1 is MNHNS and CDR2 is SASEGT. This CDR3 contains 16 residues. V gave up 6 bases and J gave up 7 bases; unmatched junction bases: 8. The CDR3 region has the DNA TGTGCCAGCAGCTTGGGACTAGCGGGGTTGGACGGGGAGCTGTTTTTT. Translating gives CASSLGLAGLDGELFF.

This clonotype appeared many times. The chain employs TRBV7-2 and TRBJ2-1, with D unresolved. The CDR3 length is 12 residues. V gave up 4 bases and J gave up 3 bases, with 4 bases separating them. CDR1 is SGHTA and CDR2 is FQGNSA in the germline V gene. The CDR3 DNA reads TGTGCCAGCAGCTCCTACTACAATGAGCAGTTCTTC. It specifies CASSSYYNEQFF.

This clonotype was seen repeatedly, ten times or more. The rearrangement links TRBV6-1 to TRBJ1-1; 7 bases fit TRBD1. The ends lost 5 bases at V and 3 bases at J; junction bases unmatched: 6. Germline V gene lookup returns CDR1 MNHNS and CDR2 SASEGT. CDR3 length equals 14 residues. CDR3 amino acids: CASSPQGVYTEAFF. In DNA, the CDR3 is TGTGCCAGCAGTCCGCAGGGGGTATACACTGAAGCTTTCTTT.

At least ten counts were recorded for this clonotype. CDR3: CASSPLGGDLTGELFF. CDR3 sequence (DNA): TGTGCCAGCAGTCCTCTAGGAGGGGACCTCACCGGGGAGCTGTTTTTT. This chain uses TRBV6-2 or TRBV6-3 with TRBJ2-2, with TRBD2 as a possible D gene (6 bases). The germline V gene has CDR1 MNHEY and CDR2 SVGEGT. Between the trimmed V and J ends, which lost 5 bases and 4 bases, there was a span of 17 bases. The CDR3 is 16 amino acids.

This clonotype was recorded at least ten times. The rearrangement uses TRBV5-8 and TRBJ2-7; D is undetermined. CDR1 is SGHTS and CDR2 is YDEGEE in the germline V gene. CDR3 size: 16 residues. V was cut by 4 bases and J by 0 bases, with 17 bases left in between. The CDR3 protein is CASSTRTGFSSYEQYF. In nucleotides, the CDR3 is TGTGCCAGCAGCACTCGGACGGGCTTCAGCTCCTACGAGCAGTACTTC.

This clonotype was seen ten or more times. This chain joins TRBV4-2 and TRBJ2-3, with D unresolved. CDR3 size: 14 residues. V lost 3 bases and J 6 bases, leaving 13 bases between the germline ends. Germline CDR1 and CDR2: LGHNA and YNFKEQ. The CDR3: CASSHVGDPDTQYF. The DNA for the CDR3 is TGTGCCAGCAGCCATGTAGGAGATCCGGATACGCAGTATTTT.

This clonotype was picked up many times. The chain employs TRBV20-1 and TRBJ1-1; 8 positions agree with TRBD1. V lost 2 bases to trimming and J lost 3 bases; unmatched junction nucleotides: 2. The CDR3 is 13 residues long. Germline CDR1 DFQATT, CDR2 SNEGSKA (reference sequence). CDR3 nucleotide sequence: TGCAGTGCTAGACCGACAGGGGACACTGAAGCTTTCTTT. This sequence encodes CSARPTGDTEAFF.

This clonotype was picked up many times. The V and J genes are TRBV4-1 and TRBJ1-3; D call uncertain. Germline values: CDR1 MGHRA, CDR2 YSYEKL. Trimming cost V 5 bases and J 2 bases, with 10 bases left between them. The CDR3 is 14 amino acids. CDR3 protein: CASSFVGTGNTIYF. The CDR3 coding sequence is TGCGCCAGCAGCTTCGTAGGGACTGGAAACACCATATATTTT.

This clonotype was recorded a few times. The J gene is TRBJ2-6, the V gene TRBV5-1; D is possibly TRBD1 or TRBD2 (6 bases each). From germline, CDR1 is SGHRS and CDR2 YFSETQ. The length of the CDR3 is 18 residues. The V and J ends lost 4 bases and 0 bases respectively, with 17 bases between them. The CDR3: CASSAYGGPISGANVLTF. The CDR3 DNA follows: TGCGCCAGCAGCGCCTACGGGGGCCCGATCTCTGGGGCCAACGTCCTGACTTTC.

This clonotype occurred many times. The chain is built from TRBV5-1 and TRBJ1-1; 10 bases are a match to TRBD1. The CDR3 loop spans 15 amino acids. The V and J ends lost 0 bases and 4 bases, in that order; junction bases with no gene match: 3. Germline loops: CDR1 SGHRS, CDR2 YFSETQ. The CDR3 nucleotides are TGCGCCAGCAGCTTGGCGGGACAGGGGTTCACTGAAGCTTTCTTT. Its protein is CASSLAGQGFTEAFF.

In this sample, this clonotype turned up many times. This sequence joins TRBV4-1 and TRBJ1-5; TRBD1 aligns across 8 bases. The CDR3 extends over 16 amino acids. With 0 bases clipped from V and 2 bases from J, the junction kept 3 bases outside the gene matches. Germline-derived CDR1 and CDR2 are MGHRA and YSYEKL. CDR3 in DNA: TGCGCCAGCAGCCAAGAGGCAGGGGGCGGCAATCAGCCCCAGCATTTT. It yields the protein CASSQEAGGGNQPQHF.

There are many counts of this clonotype. The chain carries TRBV5-1 and TRBJ2-3; the match to TRBD2 covers 7 bases. Trimming at V came to 4 bases and at J to 5 bases, leaving 4 bases not matched to a gene. This CDR3 comprises 13 residues. Per the germline V gene, CDR1 is SGHRS and CDR2 is YFSETQ. The CDR3 reads CASSRTSQDTQYF. For the CDR3, the DNA is TGCGCCAGCAGCCGGACTAGTCAAGATACGCAGTATTTT.

The table lists this clonotype with many counts. The chain couples TRBV7-3 to TRBJ2-5, with no clear D. CDR1 SGHTA and CDR2 FQGTGA come from the germline V gene. This CDR3 region has 13 residues. V gave up 0 bases and J gave up 5 bases, with 7 bases separating them. CDR3 protein: CASSLTTGETQYF. The DNA for the CDR3 is TGTGCCAGCAGCTTAACGACTGGGGAGACCCAGTACTTC.

This clonotype was seen many times. A read error is likely, as this CDR3 ends without the conserved phenylalanine or tryptophan. It is unclear where the CDR3 begins or ends on the DNA, so no DNA is shown, and the CDR3 is as TCRdb lists it. This chain connects TRBV27 to TRBJ1-1; TRBD1, the D gene given by the table, was not confirmed from the DNA. The CDR3 has 8 residues if both end residues are counted. Germline loops: CDR1 MNHEY, CDR2 SMNVEV (reference sequence). CDR3 residues: CASNTGVI.

Ten or more counts support this clonotype. V and J are TRBV29-1 and TRBJ1-1; no definite D call. The CDR3 loop spans 15 amino acids. Germline-derived CDR1 and CDR2 are SQVTM and ANQGSEA. The ends were cut back, 6 bases at V and 2 bases at J, with 19 bases in the middle. The CDR3 DNA reads as TGCAGCGTCACGCCCTCCTCGGGCAGTAACACTGAAGCTTTCTTT. This gives the protein CSVTPSSGSNTEAFF. Using reference TRBV29-1 and TRBJ1-1 for the parts outside the CDR3, the full variable domain is SAVISQKPSRDICQRGTSLTIQCQVDSQVTMMFWYRQQPGQSLTLIATANQGSEATYESGFVIDKFPISRPNLTFSTLTVSNMSPEDSSIYLCSVTPSSGSNTEAFFGQGTRLTVV.